Each of the 26 T cell receptor beta chains below was sequenced from the same sample in a study of OX40 agonist ivuxolimab in advanced cancers. This table comes from immunoSEQ multiplex PCR, and its TCRdb copy is limited to in-frame clones, with some not included. The table shows 50,000 to 70,000 clones, with 93% occurring only once. The sample here was CD4+ or CD8+ T cells sorted from blood, taken in a trial of the OX40 agonist ivuxolimab. The receptors here all came from an adult with an advanced solid tumor such as melanoma, head and neck, liver or kidney cancer.

The rearrangement joins TRBV29-1 to TRBJ1-2; D call uncertain. V gave up 4 bases and J gave up 2 bases, with 5 bases separating them. Germline values: CDR1 SQVTM, CDR2 ANQGSEA. The CDR3 extends over 11 amino acids. The CDR3 sequence: CSVVDNYGYTF. The CDR3 coding sequence is TGCAGCGTTGTCGACAACTATGGCTACACCTTC. Together with reference TRBV29-1 and TRBJ1-2, the CDR3 gives the full variable domain: SAVISQKPSRDICQRGTSLTIQCQVDSQVTMMFWYRQQPGQSLTLIATANQGSEATYESGFVIDKFPISRPNLTFSTLTVSNMSPEDSSIYLCSVVDNYGYTFGSGTRLTVV.

In its sample, this clone was seen a few times. The J gene is TRBJ2-2, the V gene TRBV6-4; D unclear. CDR1 is MRHNA and CDR2 is SNTAGT in the germline V gene. This CDR3 comprises 13 residues. The V gene lost 2 bases and the J gene lost 3 bases, with 4 bases spanning the gap. The CDR3 DNA follows: TGTGCCAGCAGTGACACGGACACCGGGGAGCTGTTTTTT. It translates to CASSDTDTGELFF.

The chain recombines TRBV20-1 with TRBJ2-7; no clear D. The length of the CDR3 is 11 residues. From germline, CDR1 is DFQATT and CDR2 SNEGSKA (reference sequence). Trimming shortened V by 0 bases and J by 6 bases, and 6 bases separated the two germline ends. The DNA for the CDR3 is TGCAGTGCTAGAGATCCGCTCGAGCAGTACTTC. The encoded protein is CSARDPLEQYF.

V usage is TRBV7-3 and J usage is TRBJ1-1; D ambiguous. Between the trimmed V and J ends, which lost 5 bases and 6 bases, there was a span of 22 bases. The germline CDR1 and CDR2 sequences are SGHTA and FQGTGA. The CDR3 consists of 16 residues. Here the CDR3 DNA reads TGTGCCAGCAGCCCGCCGTTCCTCCTAGTCGATCCTGAAGCTTTCTTT. Translating gives CASSPPFLLVDPEAFF.

V usage is TRBV9 and J usage is TRBJ2-7; D not resolved. CDR1 SGDLS and CDR2 YYNGEE come from the germline V gene. CDR3 length: 16 amino acids. Trimming stripped 1 base from V and 3 bases from J, with 17 bases between. CDR3 nucleotides: TGTGCCAGCAGCGTAACAGTCTCCTCATCGCACTACGAGCAGTACTTC. This translates into CASSVTVSSSHYEQYF.

The rearrangement joins TRBV27 to TRBJ2-7; D not resolved. Germline lookup yields CDR1 MNHEY and CDR2 SMNVEV (reference sequence). Trimming cost V 5 bases and J 3 bases, with 17 bases left between them. This CDR3 region has 15 residues. DNA for the CDR3: TGTGCCAGCAGTCCCCGCTCAGAGAAGGGCTACGAGCAGTACTTC. Its protein product is CASSPRSEKGYEQYF.

The chain joins TRBV7-3 to TRBJ2-7; perhaps TRBD1 as D (6 bases). The CDR3 is made up of 13 amino acids. V was shortened by 3 bases and J by 3 bases, with 9 bases between the two germline ends. Germline-derived CDR1 and CDR2 are SGHTA and FQGTGA. Written as DNA, the CDR3 is TGTGCCAGCAGCTTCGGGACAAACTACGAGCAGTACTTC. Translated: CASSFGTNYEQYF.

V and J are TRBV9 and TRBJ2-1, with TRBD2 matching 7 bases. Trimming at V came to 0 bases and at J to 9 bases, leaving 6 bases not matched to a gene. From germline, CDR1 is SGDLS and CDR2 YYNGEE. This CDR3 contains 14 residues. CDR3 protein: CASSVERTSIEQFF. Here the CDR3 DNA reads TGTGCCAGCAGCGTAGAGAGGACTAGTATTGAGCAGTTCTTC.

This sequence joins TRBV27 and TRBJ1-4; weak D call: TRBD1 (6 bases). The CDR3 extends over 14 amino acids. Trimming pared 6 bases from V and 4 bases from J, leaving 12 bases between. CDR1 is MNHEY, CDR2 SMNVEV, per germline (reference sequence). The CDR3 DNA is TGTGCCAGCAGGCACCCAGGGGATAATGAAAAACTGTTTTTT. Translating it yields CASRHPGDNEKLFF.

This chain links TRBV27 with TRBJ2-5; 8 bases match TRBD1. The germline gives CDR1 MNHEY, CDR2 SMNVEV (reference sequence). V was clipped by 5 bases and J by 5 bases; unmatched bases: 4. CDR3 length: 13 amino acids. Written as DNA, the CDR3 is TGTGCCAGCAGTCCGGACAGGGCGGAGACCCAGTACTTC. Its protein product is CASSPDRAETQYF.

In nucleotides, the CDR3 is TGTGGGACGGCGGTTGGTTTAAGCACTGAAGCTTTCTTT. Its protein product is CGTAVGLSTEAFF. The chain couples TRBV19 to TRBJ1-1; D gene ambiguous. Germline V gene sequence: CDR1 LNHDA, CDR2 SQIVND (reference sequence). The CDR3 loop spans 13 amino acids.

V gene TRBV11-2 combines with J gene TRBJ2-7, with TRBD2 matching 10 bases. The J segment lost 2 bases and the V segment lost 2 bases, leaving 9 bases of the junction unmatched. CDR3 length: 17 residues. Germline lookup yields CDR1 SGHAT and CDR2 FQNNGV. The CDR3 nucleotides read TGTGCCAGCAGCTTAAGTCTAGCGGGAGAGGTGGCCTACGAGCAGTACTTC. This codes for CASSLSLAGEVAYEQYF.

This sequence joins TRBV27 and TRBJ2-7; 9 bases fit TRBD1. CDR1 and CDR2 (germline): MNHEY, SMNVEV (reference sequence). The junction had 6 bases not matched to a gene; V was cut back by 3 bases and J by 3 bases. This CDR3 contains 15 residues. CDR3 loop: CASSFPGQGIYEQYF. The CDR3 DNA sequence: TGTGCCAGCAGTTTCCCGGGACAGGGAATCTACGAGCAGTACTTC.

This rearrangement joins TRBV6-5 to TRBJ2-2; 9 bases line up with TRBD1. CDR1 is MNHEY, CDR2 SVGAGI, per germline. Germline trimming cut 5 bases from V and 5 bases from J; bases unmatched to any gene: 6. The CDR3 runs 15 residues. The chain's CDR3 is CASSATGGKTGELFF. The CDR3 region has the DNA TGTGCCAGCAGTGCGACAGGGGGAAAGACCGGGGAGCTGTTTTTT.

The J gene is TRBJ1-4, the V gene TRBV19; 8 bases match TRBD1. V lost 4 bases, J lost 7 bases, and 5 bases stayed unmatched. The CDR3 is 14 residues long. Germline V gives CDR1 LNHDA, CDR2 SQIVND (reference sequence). CDR3 region: CASSRGRGREKLFF. As DNA, the CDR3 is TGTGCCAGTAGTAGAGGCAGGGGGCGTGAAAAACTGTTTTTT.

The chain is built from TRBV27 and TRBJ2-7; 7 bases map to TRBD1. J gave up 4 bases and V 4 bases, and 13 bases lay outside the gene matches. From germline, CDR1 is MNHEY and CDR2 SMNVEV (reference sequence). This CDR3 is built from 16 residues. The CDR3 coding sequence is TGTGCCAGCAGTTCCACGACGAGGGGGCCTAGGTACGAGCAGTACTTC. Its translation is CASSSTTRGPRYEQYF.

The chain carries TRBV6-5 and TRBJ2-7; D possibly corresponds to TRBD2 (6 bases). The V end lost 6 bases, the J end lost 4 bases, and 19 bases lay between the germline ends. CDR1 and CDR2 from the germline V gene are MNHEY and SVGAGI. The CDR3 contains 15 residues. Written as DNA, the CDR3 is TGTGCCAGCAGCCCAGGGACTTGGAGAGTATACGAGCAGTACTTC. Translating gives CASSPGTWRVYEQYF.

Concerning this clone itself: This sample includes further DNA sequences coding for the same CDR3. The gene calls are TRBV9 and TRBJ2-1; D gene unclear. CDR1 is SGDLS, CDR2 YYNGEE, per germline. The V end was cut by 0 bases, the J end by 1 base, with 5 bases between. The CDR3 consists of 14 residues. Written as DNA, the CDR3 is TGTGCCAGCAGCGTAGTTGGGTCCTACAATGAGCAGTTCTTC. Its protein is CASSVVGSYNEQFF.

J is TRBJ2-3 and V is TRBV13; D possibly corresponds to TRBD2 (5 bases). V lost 2 bases and J 0 bases, leaving 9 bases between the germline ends. CDR3 length equals 15 residues. Germline CDR1 and CDR2: PRHDT and FYEKMQ (reference sequence). The CDR3 region has the DNA TGTGCCAGCAGCTTATGGCGGGCTAGCACAGATACGCAGTATTTT. Translation gives CASSLWRASTDTQYF.

This chain uses TRBV19 with TRBJ2-7; 7 nucleotides agree with TRBD1. Germline loops: CDR1 LNHDA, CDR2 SQIVND (reference sequence). The CDR3 contains 14 residues. Unmatched junction bases numbered 8, after V lost 4 bases and J lost 5 bases. The CDR3 loop is CASSRDRDRHEQYF. The CDR3 DNA sequence: TGTGCCAGTAGTAGAGACAGGGATAGACACGAGCAGTACTTC. Looking up the rest from reference TRBV19 and TRBJ2-7 gives the full variable domain: DGGITQSPKYLFRKEGQNVTLSCEQNLNHDAMYWYRQDPGQGLRLIYYSQIVNDFQKGDIAEGYSVSREKKESFPLTVTSAQKNPTAFYLCASSRDRDRHEQYFGPGTRLTVT.

The chain is built from TRBV7-9 and TRBJ1-1; D gene unclear. This CDR3 region has 13 residues. Trimming left V 0 bases short and J 5 bases short, with 7 bases between. Germline V lookup: CDR1 SEHNR, CDR2 FQNEAQ (reference sequence). The CDR3, as DNA: TGTGCCAGCAGCTTAGCGGTAGGGACTGAAGCTTTCTTT. Its protein is CASSLAVGTEAFF.

This chain uses TRBV6-6 with TRBJ1-2; a weak D match, TRBD1 (6 bases). Trimming cost V 2 bases and J 8 bases, with 12 bases left between them. This CDR3 contains 13 residues. The germline V gene encodes CDR1 MNHNY and CDR2 SVGAGI (reference sequence). The CDR3 spells CASSYRQGIGYTF. The CDR3 DNA reads as TGTGCCAGCAGTTACCGGCAGGGGATCGGCTACACCTTC.

CDR3 coding DNA: TGTGCCAGCAGTTTTCGGACAGGGGGCGCAGAAAAACTGTTTTTT. Translating gives CASSFRTGGAEKLFF. This rearrangement joins TRBV28 to TRBJ1-4; 11 bases agree with TRBD1. V trimming: 3 bases; J trimming: 8 bases; junction bases outside the gene matches: 5. Germline V gene lookup returns CDR1 MDHEN and CDR2 SYDVKM. The CDR3 runs to 15 residues.

V is TRBV4-1 and J is TRBJ2-1; 12 nucleotides agree with TRBD2. Unmatched junction bases numbered 9, after V lost 2 bases and J lost 10 bases. Looked up from germline, CDR1 is MGHRA and CDR2 is YSYEKL. The CDR3 covers 16 residues. Here the CDR3 reads CASSQSGTSGPGEQFF. The CDR3 nucleotides are TGCGCCAGCAGCCAATCCGGGACTAGCGGGCCCGGCGAGCAGTTCTTC.

V gene TRBV4-1 combines with J gene TRBJ2-7, with D perhaps matching TRBD1 or TRBD2 (5 bases each). V was trimmed by 0 bases and J by 4 bases, leaving 13 bases between them. The CDR3 extends over 15 amino acids. CDR1 MGHRA and CDR2 YSYEKL come from the germline V gene. CDR3 nucleotide sequence: TGCGCCAGCAGCCAAGAGGGGGTAGTAGGGTACGAGCAGTACTTC. Encoded protein: CASSQEGVVGYEQYF.

The chain has TRBV4-1 and TRBJ2-2, with a tentative D call TRBD2 (7 bases). There are 14 residues in the CDR3. Looked up from germline, CDR1 is MGHRA and CDR2 is YSYEKL. Trimming removed 10 bases at V and 5 bases at J, with 17 bases between. CDR3 sequence reads: CATSRGGLTGELFF. The CDR3 DNA reads as TGCGCCACCTCGAGGGGGGGCCTGACCGGGGAGCTGTTTTTT.